This T cell receptor (beta chain) was documented in a study of shared clonotypes between healthy human individuals. Positively selected for CCR7, the CD45RO-negative cells used as naive CD8 cells excluded terminally differentiated effector memory CD45RA+ cells. Concerning this clone itself: The antigen remains undetermined. The sample has other DNA sequences that encode this CDR3 too.

Trimming shortened V by 3 bases and J by 2 bases, and 8 bases separated the two germline ends. CDR1 LNHDA and CDR2 SQIVND come from the germline V gene (reference sequence). The CDR3 covers 13 residues. Template for every sorted-subset replicate PCR totaled approximately 0.2 ug DNA, 25,000 to 35,000 T cell genomes. Measured with immunoSEQ multiplex PCR; TCRdb has only the in-frame clones, and not every one. This sample has about 2 million clones; approximately 94% occur once, and the top ten carry 0.9% to 1.5%. The study, taken as a whole, reports: The authors sampled blood alone, and tissue repertoires likely differ.

The receptor was isolated from a man aged 18 to 29 in good health. Sequences were obtained from naive CD8+ T cells sorted from blood. The rearrangement uses TRBV19 and TRBJ2-7, with D hard to call. As DNA, the CDR3 is TGTGCCAGTAGTATCAGGTTAACCTACGAGCAGTACTTC. The encoded protein is CASSIRLTYEQYF.